This TCR beta chain was profiled in a study of cytotoxic CD8 clonotypes in ibrutinib-treated CLL. This CDR3 has 14 residues. The V end was cut by 8 bases, the J end by 0 bases, with 11 bases between. The germline V gene encodes CDR1 MNHNY and CDR2 SVGAGI (reference sequence). Produced via immunoSEQ multiplex PCR; TCRdb's table is partial and in-frame only. This table holds some 27,000 clones, roughly 59% found once. This receptor was obtained from a human donor with chronic lymphocytic leukemia. The sample here was PBMCs, taken before ibrutinib treatment. The rearrangement joins TRBV6-6 to TRBJ1-3, with D perhaps matching TRBD1 (5 bases). The CDR3 bases are TGTGCCAGCGGTGACAGACACTCTGGAAACACCATATATTTT. Amino acids: CASGDRHSGNTIYF.